Presented here are 11 T cell receptor beta chains from one specimen sequenced in a study of blood T cell repertoires in COVID-19. Sequenced by immunoSEQ multiplex PCR; TCRdb stores in-frame clones only, minus some. Of 110,000 to 150,000 clones listed, around 73% are singletons. Sequenced material: PBMCs or T cells enriched from blood (not recorded which). These receptor sequences come from a woman in her fifties or sixties who had recovered from COVID-19.

CDR3 in amino acids: CASSLASGGALVTGELFF. CDR3 nucleotide sequence: TGTGCCAGCAGCTTAGCTAGCGGGGGGGCCTTGGTCACCGGGGAGCTGTTTTTT. The rearrangement uses TRBV7-7 and TRBJ2-2; 11 bases map to TRBD2. Unmatched junction bases numbered 7, after V lost 0 bases and J lost 4 bases. Germline-derived CDR1 and CDR2 are SSHAT and FNYEAQ (reference sequence). There are 18 residues in the CDR3.

The chain carries TRBV11-1 and TRBJ2-1, with TRBD1 matching 7 bases. Germline CDR1 is SGHAT and CDR2 is FQDESV (reference sequence). Unmatched junction bases numbered 5, after V lost 6 bases and J lost 0 bases. The CDR3 length is 15 residues. CDR3 DNA: TGTGCCAGCAGACGGACAGGATTCTCCTACAATGAGCAGTTCTTC. Encoded protein: CASRRTGFSYNEQFF. Based on the CDR3 plus reference TRBV11-1 and TRBJ2-1, the full variable domain is EAEVAQSPRYKITEKSQAVAFWCDPISGHATLYWYRQILGQGPELLVQFQDESVVDDSQLPKDRFSAERLKGVDSTLKIQPAELGDSAMYLCASRRTGFSYNEQFFGPGTRLTVL.

CDR3 sequence (DNA): TGCGCCAGCAGTCCCCAGGGGCATAATGAGCAGTTCTTC. It is translated as CASSPQGHNEQFF. The chain links TRBV5-1 to TRBJ2-1; D might be TRBD1 (6 bases). The CDR3 is made up of 13 amino acids. Trimming removed 5 bases from V and 7 bases from J, with 13 bases in between. CDR1 is SGHRS, CDR2 YFSETQ, per germline.

The J gene is TRBJ1-1, the V gene TRBV5-1; D unclear. This CDR3 has 13 amino acids. Trimming stripped 0 bases from V and 6 bases from J, with 9 bases between. Germline CDR1 reads SGHRS; CDR2 reads YFSETQ. The CDR3: CASSLEREAEAFF. The CDR3 bases are TGCGCCAGCAGCTTGGAAAGGGAGGCTGAAGCTTTCTTT.

The CDR3 DNA is TGCGCCAGCAGCTCCTCGACAGGACAAGCTTTCTTT. Amino acids: CASSSSTGQAFF. This chain connects TRBV5-1 to TRBJ1-1, with D possibly TRBD1 on 6 matching bases. The CDR3 consists of 12 residues. V dropped 3 bases and J dropped 9 bases, with 12 bases sitting between them. Germline lookup yields CDR1 SGHRS and CDR2 YFSETQ.

V gene TRBV4-2 combines with J gene TRBJ2-1; 11 nucleotides align to TRBD2. Germline V gene sequence: CDR1 LGHNA, CDR2 YNFKEQ. Losses at the gene ends were 0 bases for V and 7 bases for J; bases not matched to a gene: 5. The CDR3 sequence is 16 residues long. The CDR3 reads CASSQDGSGGANEQFF. The CDR3 DNA reads TGTGCCAGCAGCCAAGACGGTAGCGGGGGGGCAAATGAGCAGTTCTTC.

The chain has TRBV6-4 and TRBJ1-6; D is unclear. CDR3 size: 16 residues. The germline V and J ends were trimmed by 5 bases and 10 bases, with 21 bases remaining between them. CDR1 and CDR2 (germline): MRHNA, SNTAGT. CDR3 nucleotides: TGTGCCAGCAGTACTACATTCCGGGAAAGATGGTCACCCCTCCACTTT. It yields the protein CASSTTFRERWSPLHF.

This chain links TRBV5-1 with TRBJ1-4; 11 bases are shared with TRBD1. CDR1 and CDR2 from the germline V gene are SGHRS and YFSETQ. V shed 3 bases, J shed 4 bases, and the junction held 8 bases outside the gene matches. The CDR3 loop spans 17 amino acids. In DNA, the CDR3 is TGCGCCAGCAGCTCGACCGGGACAGGGGGGAATAATGAAAAACTGTTTTTT. It yields the protein CASSSTGTGGNNEKLFF.

In nucleotides, the CDR3 is TGTGCCAGCAGCTCTCCGACAGAGAACACTGAAGCTTTCTTT. Translation gives CASSSPTENTEAFF. The V and J genes are TRBV5-5 and TRBJ1-1; possibly TRBD1 for D (5 bases). Trimming shortened V by 3 bases and J by 1 base, and 10 bases separated the two germline ends. The CDR3 extends over 14 amino acids. The germline V gene has CDR1 SGHKS and CDR2 YYEKEE (reference sequence).

The rearrangement links TRBV28 to TRBJ1-2; no clear D. CDR1 and CDR2 from the germline V gene are MDHEN and SYDVKM. The length of the CDR3 is 16 residues. Trimming took 1 base from V and 2 from J, leaving 14 bases between them. The chain's CDR3 is CASSLYFSRGNYGYTF. The CDR3 bases are TGTGCCAGCAGTTTATATTTTTCCCGAGGGAACTATGGCTACACCTTC.

The chain has TRBV29-1 and TRBJ1-1, with a possible D match to TRBD1 (6 bases). Germline CDR1 is SQVTM and CDR2 is ANQGSEA. V was cut by 4 bases and J by 0 bases, with 9 bases left in between. The CDR3 has 13 amino acids. The CDR3 sequence: CSVAGHMNTEAFF. The DNA of the CDR3 is TGCAGCGTTGCGGGACACATGAACACTGAAGCTTTCTTT.